The 20 T cell receptor beta chains reported below all come from one sample, sequenced in a study of cytomegalovirus exposure and HLA in healthy donors. PCR amplification relied on 60 Vbeta primers (plus 13 Jbeta primers). This table comes from immunoSEQ multiplex PCR, and its TCRdb copy is limited to in-frame clones, with some not included. The sample contains about 130,000 clones, roughly 80% of which appear only once. The sample consisted of PBMCs. The receptors were sampled from a woman aged 50 to 60 in good health and CMV-seronegative.

The gene calls are TRBV2 and TRBJ2-3; tentatively, D is TRBD2 (6 bases). The CDR3 sequence is 14 residues long. V was pared by 2 bases and J by 1 base, with 7 bases between. From germline, CDR1 is SNHLY and CDR2 FYNNEI. The CDR3 DNA sequence: TGTGCCAGCAGTGAATCGGGGGGCACAGATACGCAGTATTTT. Translation: CASSESGGTDTQYF.

The chain is built from TRBV23-1 and TRBJ1-1, with 8 bases fitting TRBD1. TRBV23-1 has ORF status, its function being uncertain. The CDR3 covers 16 residues. J lost 4 bases, V lost 4 bases, and 11 bases had no gene match. CDR3 sequence reads: CASSPGQVSPSTEAFF. Here the CDR3 DNA reads TGCGCCAGCAGTCCGGGACAGGTGAGTCCCAGCACTGAAGCTTTCTTT.

The chain has TRBV29-1 and TRBJ2-2, with 9 positions matching TRBD2. The CDR3 is 17 amino acids. V was pared by 0 bases and J by 0 bases, with 5 bases of the junction left unmatched. Germline CDR1 is SQVTM and CDR2 is ANQGSEA. CDR3 in amino acids: CSVEDLAGYANTGELFF. CDR3 in DNA: TGCAGCGTTGAAGATCTAGCGGGGTACGCGAACACCGGGGAGCTGTTTTTT.

The chain uses TRBV9 and TRBJ1-2; D perhaps matches TRBD1 (5 bases). This CDR3 has 12 amino acids. With 4 bases removed from V and 8 bases from J, the gap between germline ends came to 12 bases. CDR1 is SGDLS, CDR2 YYNGEE, per germline. The CDR3 coding sequence is TGTGCCAGCAGCTCCAGGGAAGGCGGCTACACCTTC. Its protein is CASSSREGGYTF.

The CDR3 sequence is CAWKVQGMVGELFF. As DNA, the CDR3 is TGTGCCTGGAAGGTACAGGGGATGGTCGGGGAGCTGTTTTTT. J is TRBJ2-2 and V is TRBV30; 7 bases match TRBD1. This CDR3 spans 14 amino acids. V lost 4 bases and J lost 7; bases outside the gene matches: 9. Germline V gene data show CDR1 as GTSNPN and CDR2 as SVGIG (reference sequence).

This clone has only one observation. The V and J genes are TRBV7-8 and TRBJ2-1, with D possibly matching TRBD2 (6 bases). The CDR3 covers 14 residues. The V end lost 3 bases, the J end lost 7 bases, and 13 bases lay between the germline ends. Germline V gene lookup returns CDR1 SGHVS and CDR2 FQNEAQ. The CDR3 protein is CASSFRGGQNEQFF. In DNA, the CDR3 is TGTGCCAGCAGCTTCCGGGGAGGCCAGAATGAGCAGTTCTTC.

This clone is a singleton in its sample. Other nucleotide sequences from this sample produce the same CDR3. The CDR3 spells CAWSEGDTYEQYF. In nucleotides, the CDR3 is TGTGCCTGGAGTGAAGGAGATACCTACGAGCAGTACTTC. This chain joins TRBV30 and TRBJ2-7; D not resolved. The germline CDR1 and CDR2 sequences are GTSNPN and SVGIG (reference sequence). The CDR3 is made up of 13 amino acids. V was shortened by 1 base and J by 2 bases, with 9 bases between the two germline ends. Full variable domain (remainder filled in from reference TRBV30 and TRBJ2-7): SQTIHQWPATLVQPVGSPLSLECTVEGTSNPNLYWYRQAAGRGLQLLFYSVGIGQISSEVPQNLSASRPQDRQFILSSKKLLLSDSGFYLCAWSEGDTYEQYFGPGTRLTVT.

The genes are TRBV7-2 and TRBJ2-1; 9 nucleotides align to TRBD2. Per germline, CDR1 SGHTA and CDR2 FQGNSA. J gave up 5 bases and V 7 bases, and 18 bases lay outside the gene matches. The CDR3 is 18 amino acids. The CDR3 DNA is TGTGCCAGCAACCCATCCCCCCACCTAGCGGGAAAAGACAATGAGCAGTTCTTC. Its protein is CASNPSPHLAGKDNEQFF.

This rearrangement joins TRBV29-1 to TRBJ1-5, with TRBD1 identical over 7 bases. There are 15 residues in the CDR3. J lost 2 bases, V lost 7 bases, and 11 bases had no gene match. Germline lookup yields CDR1 SQVTM and CDR2 ANQGSEA. DNA of the CDR3: TGCAGCGCAATGATATCCAGGGGGGGCAATCAGCCCCAGCATTTT. Its translation: CSAMISRGGNQPQHF.

In its sample, this clone was seen a few times. DNA of the CDR3: TGTGCCTGGAATAAAGCCTCTGCTTATGGCTACACCTTC. Translation: CAWNKASAYGYTF. V gene TRBV30 combines with J gene TRBJ1-2, with no clear D. Germline CDR1 and CDR2: GTSNPN and SVGIG (reference sequence). Deletions cut 4 bases from V and 5 bases from J, with 14 bases between. The CDR3 length is 13 residues. Supplemented by reference TRBV30 and TRBJ1-2, the full variable domain reads SQTIHQWPATLVQPVGSPLSLECTVEGTSNPNLYWYRQAAGRGLQLLFYSVGIGQISSEVPQNLSASRPQDRQFILSSKKLLLSDSGFYLCAWNKASAYGYTFGSGTRLTVV.

This clone has more than one count but fewer than ten. The chain is built from TRBV18 and TRBJ1-1; TRBD1 is a possible D gene (6 bases). The CDR3 consists of 15 residues. Germline V gene data show CDR1 as KGHSH and CDR2 as LQKENI. Trimming cost V 0 bases and J 1 base, with 9 bases left between them. Here the CDR3 reads CASSPPGTRNTEAFF. The CDR3 nucleotides are TGTGCCAGCTCACCACCCGGGACACGGAACACTGAAGCTTTCTTT.

The chain couples TRBV27 to TRBJ2-7; D is perhaps TRBD1 (5 bases). The V end lost 5 bases, the J end lost 3 bases, and 14 bases lay between the germline ends. Germline V CDR1 and CDR2: MNHEY, SMNVEV (reference sequence). The CDR3 length is 14 residues. This chain's CDR3 is CASSPHGQGYEQYF. In nucleotides, the CDR3 is TGTGCCAGCAGTCCCCACGGGCAGGGCTACGAGCAGTACTTC.

The gene calls are TRBV7-8 and TRBJ2-3; the D is unclear. There are 14 residues in the CDR3. V lost 5 bases to trimming and J lost 2 bases, with 11 bases between them. Germline CDR1 is SGHVS and CDR2 is FQNEAQ. CDR3 bases: TGTGCCAGCAGCACTCGAGTGATCACAGATACGCAGTATTTT. Translated, it gives CASSTRVITDTQYF. Full variable domain (missing parts from reference TRBV7-8 and TRBJ2-3): GAGVSQSPRYKVAKRGQDVALRCDPISGHVSLFWYQQALGQGPEFLTYFQNEAQLDKSGLPSDRFFAERPEGSVSTLKIQRTQQEDSAVYLCASSTRVITDTQYFGPGTRLTVL.

This clone was counted a few times. The chain is built from TRBV4-3 and TRBJ2-1; 9 bases match TRBD2. The CDR3 extends over 17 amino acids. The ends lost 1 base at V and 7 bases at J; junction bases unmatched: 11. Germline V gives CDR1 LGHNA, CDR2 YSLEER. The CDR3 reads CASSQAPAGGPGNEQFF. As DNA, the CDR3 is TGCGCCAGCAGCCAAGCCCCCGCGGGAGGGCCGGGGAATGAGCAGTTCTTC.

J is TRBJ2-7 and V is TRBV4-2; 8 nucleotides align to TRBD1. J was trimmed by 2 bases and V by 1 base; bases with no gene match: 1. Germline CDR1 is LGHNA and CDR2 is YNFKEQ. The length of the CDR3 is 14 residues. CDR3 in amino acids: CASSQGQGTYEQYF. The CDR3 coding sequence is TGTGCCAGCAGCCAAGGACAGGGGACCTACGAGCAGTACTTC.

This clone was observed a few times. The V call is TRBV5-1, the J call TRBJ2-1; D not resolved. Germline CDR1 and CDR2: SGHRS and YFSETQ. The CDR3 has 15 residues. The V end lost 0 bases, the J end lost 0 bases, and 7 bases lay between the germline ends. The CDR3 spells CASSLADSSYNEQFF. The CDR3 nucleotides read TGCGCCAGCAGCTTGGCTGATAGCTCCTACAATGAGCAGTTCTTC. Full variable domain (rest looked up from reference TRBV5-1 and TRBJ2-1): KAGVTQTPRYLIKTRGQQVTLSCSPISGHRSVSWYQQTPGQGLQFLFEYFSETQRNKGNFPGRFSGRQFSNSRSEMNVSTLELGDSALYLCASSLADSSYNEQFFGPGTRLTVL.

The CDR3 nucleotides read TGTGCCTGGAGTGTACTAGCGGGGCCCGAGTCAGATACGCAGTATTTT. Its protein product is CAWSVLAGPESDTQYF. The chain joins TRBV30 to TRBJ2-3; 10 nucleotides match TRBD2. CDR1 GTSNPN and CDR2 SVGIG come from the germline V gene (reference sequence). Germline trimming cut 0 bases from V and 4 bases from J; bases unmatched to any gene: 7. The CDR3 sequence is 16 residues long.

The genes are TRBV16 and TRBJ2-7, with 9 bases aligning to TRBD1. This CDR3 comprises 13 residues. J was trimmed by 8 bases and V by 0 bases; bases with no gene match: 2. CDR1 is KGHSY and CDR2 is FQNENV in the germline V gene. Written as DNA, the CDR3 is TGTGCCAGCAGCCAATCGGGGACAGGGAAGCAGTACTTC. Amino acid sequence: CASSQSGTGKQYF. The whole variable domain, remainder taken from reference TRBV16 and TRBJ2-7, is GEEVAQTPKHLVRGEGQKAKLYCAPIKGHSYVFWYQQVLKNEFKFLISFQNENVFDETGMPKERFSAKCLPNSPCSLEIQATKLEDSAVYFCASSQSGTGKQYFGPGTRLTVT.

The chain combines TRBV11-2 with TRBJ2-1; 9 nucleotides match TRBD2. V was pared by 2 bases and J by 7 bases, with 9 bases of the junction left unmatched. The CDR3 extends over 16 amino acids. Germline V lookup: CDR1 SGHAT, CDR2 FQNNGV. Here the CDR3 DNA reads TGTGCCAGCAGCTTAATTCTAGCGGGGCCCCGAAATGAGCAGTTCTTC. It codes for CASSLILAGPRNEQFF. Combining the CDR3 with reference TRBV11-2 and TRBJ2-1 gives the whole variable domain EAGVAQSPRYKIIEKRQSVAFWCNPISGHATLYWYQQILGQGPKLLIQFQNNGVVDDSQLPKDRFSAERLKGVDSTLKIQPAKLEDSAVYLCASSLILAGPRNEQFFGPGTRLTVL.

The genes are TRBV7-2 and TRBJ1-3; D is ambiguous. Trimming cost V 7 bases and J 4 bases, with 11 bases left between them. The germline gives CDR1 SGHTA, CDR2 FQGNSA. This CDR3 is 13 amino acids long. The CDR3 DNA follows: TGTGCCAGCACCTCCCCCCCCGGAAACACCATATATTTT. Translated: CASTSPPGNTIYF.